This T cell receptor (beta chain) was profiled in a study of shared clonotypes between healthy human individuals. Several immunoSEQ 96-well plates shared each subset's DNA, each plate a replicate. The assay was immunoSEQ multiplex PCR, and TCRdb's table has in-frame clones only and misses some. The repertoire holds 2 million to 2.5 million clones, with 85% to 95% as singletons. To note about this clone: Its antigen is as yet unknown. Other DNA sequences from this sample encode an identical CDR3 as well.

The study's findings and limits: The genetic and exposure-history diversity represented was limited by few donors. Roughly 5% of naive CD4 clonotypes were shared across a few donors. On the whole, naive subsets had larger estimated richness than memory subsets had.

With 4 bases removed from V and 3 bases from J, the gap between germline ends came to 6 bases. Per the germline V gene, CDR1 is KGHSH and CDR2 is LQKENI. The CDR3 runs to 12 residues. This sequence originates from a man between 18 and 35 years old in good health. Some clones in this sample may be carry-over from other donors' samples. The sequencing sample was made of naive CD4+ T cells from PBMCs. The subset is: CD45RA+ positively selected. The V and J genes are TRBV18 and TRBJ1-1; TRBD1 is a possible D gene (6 bases). This CDR3 reads CASSHRDTEAFF. Written as DNA, the CDR3 is TGTGCCAGCTCACACAGGGACACTGAAGCTTTCTTT.